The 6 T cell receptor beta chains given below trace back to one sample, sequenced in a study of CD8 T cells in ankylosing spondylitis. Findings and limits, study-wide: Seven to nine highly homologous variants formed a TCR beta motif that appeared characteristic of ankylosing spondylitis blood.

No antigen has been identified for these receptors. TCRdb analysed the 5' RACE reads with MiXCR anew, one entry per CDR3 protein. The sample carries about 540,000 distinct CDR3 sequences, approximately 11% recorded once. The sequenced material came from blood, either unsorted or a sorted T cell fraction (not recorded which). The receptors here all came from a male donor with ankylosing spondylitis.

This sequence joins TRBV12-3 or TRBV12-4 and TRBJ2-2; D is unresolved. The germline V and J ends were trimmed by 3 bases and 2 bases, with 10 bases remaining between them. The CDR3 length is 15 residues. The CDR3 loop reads CASSLFQPNTGELFF. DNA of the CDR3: TGTGCCAGCAGTTTGTTCCAGCCCAACACCGGGGAGCTGTTTTTT.

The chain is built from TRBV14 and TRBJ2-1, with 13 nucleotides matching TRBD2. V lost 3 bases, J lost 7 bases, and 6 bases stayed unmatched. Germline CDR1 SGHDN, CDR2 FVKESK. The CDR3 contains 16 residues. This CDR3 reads CASSQWTSGRMNEQFF. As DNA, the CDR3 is TGTGCCAGCAGCCAGTGGACTAGCGGGAGAATGAATGAGCAGTTCTTC.

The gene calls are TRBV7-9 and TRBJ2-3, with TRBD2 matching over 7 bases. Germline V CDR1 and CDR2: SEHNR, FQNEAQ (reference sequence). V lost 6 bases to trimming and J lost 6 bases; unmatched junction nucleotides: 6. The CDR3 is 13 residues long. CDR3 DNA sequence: TGTGCCAGCAGGAGGGAGGGCATCGATACGCAGTATTTT. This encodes CASRREGIDTQYF.

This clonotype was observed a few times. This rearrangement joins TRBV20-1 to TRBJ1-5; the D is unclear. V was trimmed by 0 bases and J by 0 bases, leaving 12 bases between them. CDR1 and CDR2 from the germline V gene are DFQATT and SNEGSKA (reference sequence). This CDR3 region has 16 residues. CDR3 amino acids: CSARDQTVYSNQPQHF. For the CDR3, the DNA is TGCAGTGCTAGAGATCAGACGGTCTATAGCAATCAGCCCCAGCATTTT.

The CDR3 loop is CATRAHQGVGTDTQYF. The CDR3 nucleotides are TGTGCCACCAGAGCGCACCAGGGAGTTGGGACAGATACGCAGTATTTT. The chain has TRBV24-1 and TRBJ2-3, with D tentatively TRBD1 or TRBD2 (5 bases each). Trimming took off 7 bases at V and 3 bases at J, with 19 bases between the two ends. The CDR3 is 16 amino acids. Germline CDR1 is KGHDR and CDR2 is SFDVKD.

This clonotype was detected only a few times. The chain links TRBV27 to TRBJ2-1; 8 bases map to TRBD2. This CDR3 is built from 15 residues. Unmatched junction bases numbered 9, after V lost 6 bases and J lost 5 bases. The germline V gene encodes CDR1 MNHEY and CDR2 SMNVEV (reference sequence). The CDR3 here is CASSPATGGNNEQFF. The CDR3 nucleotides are TGTGCCAGCAGCCCCGCGACGGGAGGGAACAATGAGCAGTTCTTC.